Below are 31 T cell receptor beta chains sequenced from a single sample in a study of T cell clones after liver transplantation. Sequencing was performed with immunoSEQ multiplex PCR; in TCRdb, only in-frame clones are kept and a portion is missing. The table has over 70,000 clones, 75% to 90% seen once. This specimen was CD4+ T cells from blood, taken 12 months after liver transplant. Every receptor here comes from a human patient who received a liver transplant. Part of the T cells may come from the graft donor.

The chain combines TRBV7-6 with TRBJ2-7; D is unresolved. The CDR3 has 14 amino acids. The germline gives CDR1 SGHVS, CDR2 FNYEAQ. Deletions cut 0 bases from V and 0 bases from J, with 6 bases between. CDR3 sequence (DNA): TGTGCCAGCAGCTTAGCACAGCTCTCCTACGAGCAGTACTTC. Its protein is CASSLAQLSYEQYF.

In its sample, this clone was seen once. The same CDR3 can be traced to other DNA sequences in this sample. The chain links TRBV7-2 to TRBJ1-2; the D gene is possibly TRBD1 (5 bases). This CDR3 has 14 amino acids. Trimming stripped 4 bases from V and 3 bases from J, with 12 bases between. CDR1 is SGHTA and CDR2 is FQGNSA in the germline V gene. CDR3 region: CASSSTGTYYGYTF. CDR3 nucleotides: TGTGCCAGCAGCTCCACCGGGACGTACTATGGCTACACCTTC.

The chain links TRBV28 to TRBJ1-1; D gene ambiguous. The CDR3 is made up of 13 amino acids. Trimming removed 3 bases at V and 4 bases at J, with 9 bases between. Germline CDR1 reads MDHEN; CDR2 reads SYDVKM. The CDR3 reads CASSFRPSTEAFF. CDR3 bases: TGTGCCAGCAGTTTTCGCCCTTCCACTGAAGCTTTCTTT.

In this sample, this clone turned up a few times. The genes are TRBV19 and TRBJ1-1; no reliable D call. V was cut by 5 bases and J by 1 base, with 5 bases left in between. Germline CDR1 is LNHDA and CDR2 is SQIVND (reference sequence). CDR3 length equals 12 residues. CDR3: CASSGRNTEAFF. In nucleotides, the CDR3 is TGTGCCAGTAGTGGCAGGAACACTGAAGCTTTCTTT.

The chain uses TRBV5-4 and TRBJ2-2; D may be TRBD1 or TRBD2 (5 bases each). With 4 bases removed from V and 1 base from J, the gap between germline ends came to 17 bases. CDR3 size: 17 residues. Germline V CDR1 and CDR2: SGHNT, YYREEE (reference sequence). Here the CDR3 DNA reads TGTGCCAGCAGCCCGAAAACAGGAGGAAGGAACACCGGGGAGCTGTTTTTT. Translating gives CASSPKTGGRNTGELFF.

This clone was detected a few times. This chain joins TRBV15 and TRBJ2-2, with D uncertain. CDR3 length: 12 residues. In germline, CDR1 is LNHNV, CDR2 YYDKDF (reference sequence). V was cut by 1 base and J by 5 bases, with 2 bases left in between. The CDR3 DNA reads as TGTGCCACCAGCAGAGTGACCGGGGAGCTGTTTTTT. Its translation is CATSRVTGELFF.

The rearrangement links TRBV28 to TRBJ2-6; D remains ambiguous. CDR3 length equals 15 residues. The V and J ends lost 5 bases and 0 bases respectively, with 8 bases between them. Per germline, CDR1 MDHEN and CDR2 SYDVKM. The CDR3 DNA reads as TGTGCCAGCAGTACACACAGCTCTGGGGCCAACGTCCTGACTTTC. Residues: CASSTHSSGANVLTF. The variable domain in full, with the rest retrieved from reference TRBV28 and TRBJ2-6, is DVKVTQSSRYLVKRTGEKVFLECVQDMDHENMFWYRQDPGLGLRLIYFSYDVKMKEKGDIPEGYSVSREKKERFSLILESASTNQTSMYLCASSTHSSGANVLTFGAGSRLTVL.

The CDR3 here is CASSPPGTGYDEQFF. CDR3 bases: TGTGCCAGCAGCCCCCCCGGGACAGGGTATGATGAGCAGTTCTTC. The rearrangement links TRBV7-2 to TRBJ2-1, with 9 bases aligning to TRBD1. V gave up 5 bases and J gave up 8 bases; unmatched junction bases: 10. Germline V gives CDR1 SGHTA, CDR2 FQGNSA. The CDR3 spans 15 residues.

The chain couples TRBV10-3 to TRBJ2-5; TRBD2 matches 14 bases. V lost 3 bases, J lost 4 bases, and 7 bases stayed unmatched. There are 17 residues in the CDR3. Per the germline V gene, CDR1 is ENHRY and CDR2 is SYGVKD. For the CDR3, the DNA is TGTGCCATCAGTGAATCGAGGACTAGCGGGAGGAGAGAGACCCAGTACTTC. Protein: CAISESRTSGRRETQYF.

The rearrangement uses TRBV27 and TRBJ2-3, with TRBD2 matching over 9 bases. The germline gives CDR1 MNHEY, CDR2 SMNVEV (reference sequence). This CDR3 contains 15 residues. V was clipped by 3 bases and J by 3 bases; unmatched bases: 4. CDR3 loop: CASSLRGRVTDTQYF. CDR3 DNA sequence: TGTGCCAGCAGTTTGCGCGGGAGGGTAACAGATACGCAGTATTTT.

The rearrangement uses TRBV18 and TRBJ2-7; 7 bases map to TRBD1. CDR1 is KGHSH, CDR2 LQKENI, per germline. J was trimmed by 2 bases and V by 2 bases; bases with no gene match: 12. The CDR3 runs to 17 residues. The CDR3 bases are TGTGCCAGCTCACCAAGAGATAAGACAGGGCTGACCTACGAGCAGTACTTC. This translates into CASSPRDKTGLTYEQYF. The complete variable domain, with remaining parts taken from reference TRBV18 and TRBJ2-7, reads NAGVMQNPRHLVRRRGQEARLRCSPMKGHSHVYWYRQLPEEGLKFMVYLQKENIIDESGMPKERFSAEFPKEGPSILRIQQVVRGDSAAYFCASSPRDKTGLTYEQYFGPGTRLTVT.

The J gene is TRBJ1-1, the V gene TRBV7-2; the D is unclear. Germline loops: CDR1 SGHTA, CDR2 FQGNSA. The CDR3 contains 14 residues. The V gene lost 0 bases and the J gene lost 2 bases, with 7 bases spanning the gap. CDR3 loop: CASSLAISNTEAFF. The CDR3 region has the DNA TGTGCCAGCAGCTTAGCGATAAGTAACACTGAAGCTTTCTTT.

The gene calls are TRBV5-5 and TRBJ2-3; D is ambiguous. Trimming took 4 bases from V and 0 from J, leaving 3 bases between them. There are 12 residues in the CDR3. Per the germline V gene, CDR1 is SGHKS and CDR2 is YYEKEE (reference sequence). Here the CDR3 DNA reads TGTGCCAGCAGCGTCAGCACAGATACGCAGTATTTT. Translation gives CASSVSTDTQYF.

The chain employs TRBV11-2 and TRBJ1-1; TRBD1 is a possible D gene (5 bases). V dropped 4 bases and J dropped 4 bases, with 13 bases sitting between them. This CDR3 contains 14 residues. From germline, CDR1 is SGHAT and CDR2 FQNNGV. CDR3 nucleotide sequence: TGTGCCAGCAGCTCTATACGGGGCGGCACTGAAGCTTTCTTT. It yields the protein CASSSIRGGTEAFF.

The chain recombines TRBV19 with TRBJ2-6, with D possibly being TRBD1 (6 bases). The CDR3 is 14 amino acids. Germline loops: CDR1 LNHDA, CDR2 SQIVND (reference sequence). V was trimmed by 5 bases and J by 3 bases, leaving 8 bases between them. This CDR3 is CASSLQGGANVLTF. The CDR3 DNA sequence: TGTGCCAGTAGTTTACAGGGTGGGGCCAACGTCCTGACTTTC.

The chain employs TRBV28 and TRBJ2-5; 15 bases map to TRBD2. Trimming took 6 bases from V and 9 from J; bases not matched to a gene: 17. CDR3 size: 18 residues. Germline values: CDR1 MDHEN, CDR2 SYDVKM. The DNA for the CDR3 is TGTGCCAGCAGCCTGGATGGACTAGCGGGAGGGTTCATCTTCGCCCAGTACTTC. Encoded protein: CASSLDGLAGGFIFAQYF.

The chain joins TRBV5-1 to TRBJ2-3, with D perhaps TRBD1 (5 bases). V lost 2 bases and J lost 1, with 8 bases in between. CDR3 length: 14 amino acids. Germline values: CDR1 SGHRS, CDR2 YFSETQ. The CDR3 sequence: CASSFRVGTDTQYF. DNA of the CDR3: TGCGCCAGCAGCTTCAGGGTGGGCACAGATACGCAGTATTTT.

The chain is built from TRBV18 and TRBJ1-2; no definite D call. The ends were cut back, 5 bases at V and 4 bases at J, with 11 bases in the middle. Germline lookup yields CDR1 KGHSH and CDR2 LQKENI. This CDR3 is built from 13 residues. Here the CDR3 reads CASSTDGGYGYTF. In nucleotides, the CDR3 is TGTGCCAGCTCAACGGACGGCGGCTATGGCTACACCTTC. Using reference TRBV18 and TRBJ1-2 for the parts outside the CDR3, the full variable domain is NAGVMQNPRHLVRRRGQEARLRCSPMKGHSHVYWYRQLPEEGLKFMVYLQKENIIDESGMPKERFSAEFPKEGPSILRIQQVVRGDSAAYFCASSTDGGYGYTFGSGTRLTVV.

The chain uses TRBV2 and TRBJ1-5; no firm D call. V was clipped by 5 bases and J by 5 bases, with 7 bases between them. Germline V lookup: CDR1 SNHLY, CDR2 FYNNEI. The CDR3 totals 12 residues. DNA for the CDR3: TGTGCCAGCAGTTACACCTATCAGCCCCAGCATTTT. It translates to CASSYTYQPQHF.

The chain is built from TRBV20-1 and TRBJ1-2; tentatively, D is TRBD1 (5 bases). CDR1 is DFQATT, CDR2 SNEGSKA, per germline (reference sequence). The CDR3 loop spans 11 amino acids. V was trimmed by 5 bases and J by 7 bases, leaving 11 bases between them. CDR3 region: CSASREGGYTF. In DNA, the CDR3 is TGCAGTGCTTCCAGGGAAGGTGGCTACACCTTC.

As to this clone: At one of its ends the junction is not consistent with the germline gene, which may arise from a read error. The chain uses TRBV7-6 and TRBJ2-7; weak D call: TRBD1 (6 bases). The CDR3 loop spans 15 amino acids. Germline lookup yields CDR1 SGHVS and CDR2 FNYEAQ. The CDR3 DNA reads TGTGCCGGCAGCCAGAGTGGACAGTACTCTAGCGAGCAGTACTTC. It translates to CAGSQSGQYSSEQYF.

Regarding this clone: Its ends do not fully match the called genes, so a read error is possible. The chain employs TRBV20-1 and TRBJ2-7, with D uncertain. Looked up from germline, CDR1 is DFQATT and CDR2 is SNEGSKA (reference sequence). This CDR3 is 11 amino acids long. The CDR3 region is CSARGPSINEF. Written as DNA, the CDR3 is TGCAGTGCACGAGGTCCCTCCATTAACGAGTTC.

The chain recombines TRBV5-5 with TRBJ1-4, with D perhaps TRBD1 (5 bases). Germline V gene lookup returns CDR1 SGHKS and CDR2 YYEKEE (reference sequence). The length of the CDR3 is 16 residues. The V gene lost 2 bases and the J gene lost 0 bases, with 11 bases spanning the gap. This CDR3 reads CASSFQGISTNEKLFF. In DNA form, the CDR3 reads TGTGCCAGCAGCTTCCAGGGTATATCAACTAATGAAAAACTGTTTTTT. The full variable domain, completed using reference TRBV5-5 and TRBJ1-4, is DAGVTQSPTHLIKTRGQQVTLRCSPISGHKSVSWYQQVLGQGPQFIFQYYEKEERGRGNFPDRFSARQFPNYSSELNVNALLLGDSALYLCASSFQGISTNEKLFFGSGTQLSVL.

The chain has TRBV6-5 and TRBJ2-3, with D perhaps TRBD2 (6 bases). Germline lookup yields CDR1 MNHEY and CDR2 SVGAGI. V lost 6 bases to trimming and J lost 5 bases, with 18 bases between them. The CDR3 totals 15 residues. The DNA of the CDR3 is TGTGCCAGCAGCCACAACGGACTAAGGGGAGATACGCAGTATTTT. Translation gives CASSHNGLRGDTQYF.

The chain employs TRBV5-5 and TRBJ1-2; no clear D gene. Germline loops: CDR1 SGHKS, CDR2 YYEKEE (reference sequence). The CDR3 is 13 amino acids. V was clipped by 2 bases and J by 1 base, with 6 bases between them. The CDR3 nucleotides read TGTGCCAGCAGCTTTTGGGGTAACTATGGCTACACCTTC. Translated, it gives CASSFWGNYGYTF.

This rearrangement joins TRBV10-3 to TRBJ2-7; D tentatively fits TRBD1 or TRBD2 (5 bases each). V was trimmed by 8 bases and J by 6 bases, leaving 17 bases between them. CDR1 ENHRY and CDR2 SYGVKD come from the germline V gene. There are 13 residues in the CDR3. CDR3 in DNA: TGTGCCATCTCCCCCCAGGGCGGAGGCGAGCAGTACTTC. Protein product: CAISPQGGGEQYF.

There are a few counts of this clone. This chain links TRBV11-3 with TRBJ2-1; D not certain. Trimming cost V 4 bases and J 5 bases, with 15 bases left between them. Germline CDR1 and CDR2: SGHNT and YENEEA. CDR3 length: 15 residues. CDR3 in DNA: TGTGCCAGCAGCTCAAACTTAGGACGAAACAATGAGCAGTTCTTC. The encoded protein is CASSSNLGRNNEQFF.

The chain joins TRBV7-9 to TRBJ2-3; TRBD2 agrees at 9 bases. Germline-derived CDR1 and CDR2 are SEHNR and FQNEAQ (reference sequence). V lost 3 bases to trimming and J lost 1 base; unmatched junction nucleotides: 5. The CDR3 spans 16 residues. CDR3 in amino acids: CASSFSTSGGTDTQYF. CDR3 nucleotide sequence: TGTGCCAGCAGCTTTTCGACTAGCGGAGGCACAGATACGCAGTATTTT.

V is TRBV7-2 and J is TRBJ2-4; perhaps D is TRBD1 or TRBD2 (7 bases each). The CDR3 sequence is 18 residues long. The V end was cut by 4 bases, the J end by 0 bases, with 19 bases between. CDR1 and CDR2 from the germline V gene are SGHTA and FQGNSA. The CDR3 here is CASSSQGGTNVAKNIQYF. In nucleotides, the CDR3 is TGTGCCAGCAGCTCCCAGGGGGGGACGAACGTAGCCAAAAACATTCAGTACTTC. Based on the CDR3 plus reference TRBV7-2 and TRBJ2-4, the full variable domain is GAGVSQSPSNKVTEKGKDVELRCDPISGHTALYWYRQSLGQGLEFLIYFQGNSAPDKSGLPSDRFSAERTGGSVSTLTIQRTQQEDSAVYLCASSSQGGTNVAKNIQYFGAGTRLSVL.

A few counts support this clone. The CDR3 sequence: CASSFTNTNTGELFF. CDR3 coding DNA: TGCGCCAGCAGCTTCACAAATACGAACACCGGGGAGCTGTTTTTT. The V gene is TRBV5-1, the J gene TRBJ2-2; D remains ambiguous. Trimming took off 2 bases at V and 0 bases at J, with 8 bases between the two ends. Germline V gives CDR1 SGHRS, CDR2 YFSETQ. There are 15 residues in the CDR3.

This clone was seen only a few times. The CDR3 DNA reads TGTGCCACCCAGCGCAATAATGAAAAACTGTTTTTT. Translating it yields CATQRNNEKLFF. The V and J genes are TRBV28 and TRBJ1-4; D gene unclear. The V gene's germline CDR1 is MDHEN and CDR2 SYDVKM. The CDR3 totals 12 residues. V gave up 10 bases and J gave up 4 bases, with 10 bases separating them.